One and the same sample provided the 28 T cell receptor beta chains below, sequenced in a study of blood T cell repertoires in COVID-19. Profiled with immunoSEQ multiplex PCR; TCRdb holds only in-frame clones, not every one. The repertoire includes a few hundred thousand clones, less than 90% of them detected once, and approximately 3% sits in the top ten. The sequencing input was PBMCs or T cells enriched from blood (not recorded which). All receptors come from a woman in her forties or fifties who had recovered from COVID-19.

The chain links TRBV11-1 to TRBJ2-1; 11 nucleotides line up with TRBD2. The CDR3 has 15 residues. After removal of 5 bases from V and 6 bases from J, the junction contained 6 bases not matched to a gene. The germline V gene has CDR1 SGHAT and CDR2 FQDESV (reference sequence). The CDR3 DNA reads TGTGCCAGCAGCCCCAGACTAGCGGGAAGCAATGAGCAGTTCTTC. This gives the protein CASSPRLAGSNEQFF.

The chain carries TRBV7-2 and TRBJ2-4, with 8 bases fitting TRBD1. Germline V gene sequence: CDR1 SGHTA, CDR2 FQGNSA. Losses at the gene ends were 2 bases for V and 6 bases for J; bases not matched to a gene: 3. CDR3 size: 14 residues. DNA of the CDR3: TGTGCCAGCAGCTTACTTCAGGGGGCAAACATTCAGTACTTC. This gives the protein CASSLLQGANIQYF. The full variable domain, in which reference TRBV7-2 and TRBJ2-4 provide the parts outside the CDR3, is GAGVSQSPSNKVTEKGKDVELRCDPISGHTALYWYRQSLGQGLEFLIYFQGNSAPDKSGLPSDRFSAERTGGSVSTLTIQRTQQEDSAVYLCASSLLQGANIQYFGAGTRLSVL.

This CDR3 reads CASSPGLLQHEQYF. The CDR3 DNA sequence: TGTGCCAGCAGCCCGGGACTACTCCAACACGAGCAGTACTTC. V gene TRBV28 combines with J gene TRBJ2-7; the match to TRBD2 covers 7 bases. J was trimmed by 5 bases and V by 6 bases; bases with no gene match: 10. CDR3 length: 14 residues. The V gene's germline CDR1 is MDHEN and CDR2 SYDVKM.

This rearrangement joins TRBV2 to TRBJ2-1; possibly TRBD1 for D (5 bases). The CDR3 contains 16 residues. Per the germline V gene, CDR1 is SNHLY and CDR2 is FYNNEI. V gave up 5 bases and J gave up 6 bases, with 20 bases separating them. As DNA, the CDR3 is TGTGCCAGCAGTCCCAAGGGGCAGGTAATTGTCAATGAGCAGTTCTTC. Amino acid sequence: CASSPKGQVIVNEQFF.

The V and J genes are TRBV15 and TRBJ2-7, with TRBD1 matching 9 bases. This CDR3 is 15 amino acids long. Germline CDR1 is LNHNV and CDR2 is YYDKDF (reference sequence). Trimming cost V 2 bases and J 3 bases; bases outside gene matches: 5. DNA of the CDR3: TGTGCCACCAGCAGAACCGGACAGGGGAGCTACGAGCAGTACTTC. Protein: CATSRTGQGSYEQYF.

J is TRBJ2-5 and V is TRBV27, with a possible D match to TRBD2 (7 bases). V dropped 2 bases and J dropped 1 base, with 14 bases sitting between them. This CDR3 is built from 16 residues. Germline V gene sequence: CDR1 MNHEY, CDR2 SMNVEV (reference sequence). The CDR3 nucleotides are TGTGCCAGCAGTTTAGGGGGGGCGGGAGTCCAAGAGACCCAGTACTTC. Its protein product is CASSLGGAGVQETQYF.

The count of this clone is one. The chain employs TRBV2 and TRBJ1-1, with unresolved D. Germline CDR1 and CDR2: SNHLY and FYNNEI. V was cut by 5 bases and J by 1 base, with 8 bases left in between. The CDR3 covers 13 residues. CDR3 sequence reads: CASSTEENTEAFF. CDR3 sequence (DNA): TGTGCCAGCAGTACGGAGGAGAACACTGAAGCTTTCTTT.

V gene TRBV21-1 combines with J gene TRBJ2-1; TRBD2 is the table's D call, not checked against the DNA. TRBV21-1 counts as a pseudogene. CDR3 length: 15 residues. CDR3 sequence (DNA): TGTGCCAGCAAGGAGGCTAGCGGGACCCCTGAGTCCCAGTTCTTC. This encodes CASKEASGTPESQFF.

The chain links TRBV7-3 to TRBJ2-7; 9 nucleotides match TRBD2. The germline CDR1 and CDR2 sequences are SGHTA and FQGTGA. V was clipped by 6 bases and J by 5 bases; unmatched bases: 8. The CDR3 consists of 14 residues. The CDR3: CASSPGLAPHEQYF. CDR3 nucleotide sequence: TGTGCCAGCAGTCCGGGACTAGCCCCCCACGAGCAGTACTTC.

CDR3 bases: TGTGCCAGCAGCAACTTAGCGGGACCCACGACTTCTCGGTATTTT. Translating gives CASSNLAGPTTSRYF. This chain uses TRBV7-3 with TRBJ2-3, with 8 nucleotides matching TRBD2. The germline V gene encodes CDR1 SGHTA and CDR2 FQGTGA. This CDR3 has 15 amino acids. V lost 5 bases and J lost 14; bases outside the gene matches: 18.

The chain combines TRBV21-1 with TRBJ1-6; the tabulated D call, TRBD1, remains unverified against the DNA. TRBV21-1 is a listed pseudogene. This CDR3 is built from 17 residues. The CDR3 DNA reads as TGTGCCAGCAGCAAAGGATCTCAGGGGGTGGTGTATTCACCCCTCCACTTT. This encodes CASSKGSQGVVYSPLHF.

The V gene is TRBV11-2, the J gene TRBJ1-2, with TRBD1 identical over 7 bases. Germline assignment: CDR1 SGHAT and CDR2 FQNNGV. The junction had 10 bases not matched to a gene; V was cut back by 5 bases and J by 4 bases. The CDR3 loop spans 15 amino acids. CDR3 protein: CASSQPSTGSYGYTF. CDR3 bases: TGTGCCAGCAGCCAGCCTTCGACAGGGTCCTATGGCTACACCTTC. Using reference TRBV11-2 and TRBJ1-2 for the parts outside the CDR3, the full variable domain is EAGVAQSPRYKIIEKRQSVAFWCNPISGHATLYWYQQILGQGPKLLIQFQNNGVVDDSQLPKDRFSAERLKGVDSTLKIQPAKLEDSAVYLCASSQPSTGSYGYTFGSGTRLTVV.

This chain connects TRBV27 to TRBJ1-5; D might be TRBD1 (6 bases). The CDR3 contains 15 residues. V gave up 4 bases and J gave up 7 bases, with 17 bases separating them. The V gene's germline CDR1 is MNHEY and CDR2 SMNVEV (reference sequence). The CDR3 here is CASSSFQGPGQPQHF. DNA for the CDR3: TGTGCCAGCAGTTCTTTCCAGGGGCCCGGACAGCCCCAGCATTTT.

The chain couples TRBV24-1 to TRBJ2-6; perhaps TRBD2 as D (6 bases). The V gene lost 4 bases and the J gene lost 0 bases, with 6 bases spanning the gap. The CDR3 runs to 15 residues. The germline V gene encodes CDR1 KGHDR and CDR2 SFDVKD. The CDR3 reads CATSDGSSGANVLTF. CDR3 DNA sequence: TGTGCCACCAGTGACGGGAGCTCTGGGGCCAACGTCCTGACTTTC.

CDR3 nucleotide sequence: TGTGCCAGCAGTTACATGGTAGGACAGGGGCCTTCAGAAGCTTTCTTT. This translates into CASSYMVGQGPSEAFF. V gene TRBV6-5 combines with J gene TRBJ1-1; 9 bases map to TRBD1. Looked up from germline, CDR1 is MNHEY and CDR2 is SVGAGI. This CDR3 contains 16 residues. The V gene end was trimmed by 2 bases and the J gene end by 8 bases; junction bases not matched to a gene: 12.

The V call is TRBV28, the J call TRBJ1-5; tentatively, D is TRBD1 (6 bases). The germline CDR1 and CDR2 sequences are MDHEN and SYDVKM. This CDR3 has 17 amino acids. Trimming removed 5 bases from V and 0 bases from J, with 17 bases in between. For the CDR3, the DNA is TGTGCCAGCAGTCCCGTGGACAGCCAGTATAGCAATCAGCCCCAGCATTTT. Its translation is CASSPVDSQYSNQPQHF.

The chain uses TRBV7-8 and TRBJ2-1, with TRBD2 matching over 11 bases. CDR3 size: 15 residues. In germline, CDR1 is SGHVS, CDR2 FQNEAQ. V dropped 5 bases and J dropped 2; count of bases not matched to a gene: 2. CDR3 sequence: CASSPTSGTYNEQFF. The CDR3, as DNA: TGTGCCAGCAGCCCGACTAGCGGGACCTACAATGAGCAGTTCTTC.

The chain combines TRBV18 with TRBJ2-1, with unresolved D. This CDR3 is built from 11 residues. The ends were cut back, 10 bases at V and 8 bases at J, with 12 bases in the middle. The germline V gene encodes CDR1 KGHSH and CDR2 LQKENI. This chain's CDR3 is CATTLGDEQFF. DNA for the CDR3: TGTGCCACCACCCTGGGCGATGAGCAGTTCTTC. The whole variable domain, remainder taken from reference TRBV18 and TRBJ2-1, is NAGVMQNPRHLVRRRGQEARLRCSPMKGHSHVYWYRQLPEEGLKFMVYLQKENIIDESGMPKERFSAEFPKEGPSILRIQQVVRGDSAAYFCATTLGDEQFFGPGTRLTVL.

The CDR3 spells CASSYSEGTQTQYF. The CDR3 nucleotides read TGTGCCAGCAGTTACTCGGAGGGGACTCAGACCCAGTACTTC. The chain couples TRBV6-5 to TRBJ2-5; tentatively, D is TRBD2 (6 bases). Trimming took off 0 bases at V and 6 bases at J, with 11 bases between the two ends. The CDR3 is made up of 14 amino acids. CDR1 MNHEY and CDR2 SVGAGI come from the germline V gene.

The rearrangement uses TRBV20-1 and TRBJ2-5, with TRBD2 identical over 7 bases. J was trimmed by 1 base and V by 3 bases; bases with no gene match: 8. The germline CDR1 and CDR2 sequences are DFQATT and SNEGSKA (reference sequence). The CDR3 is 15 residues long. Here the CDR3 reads CSASYVGGSQETQYF. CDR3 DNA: TGCAGTGCTAGTTATGTTGGCGGGAGCCAAGAGACCCAGTACTTC.

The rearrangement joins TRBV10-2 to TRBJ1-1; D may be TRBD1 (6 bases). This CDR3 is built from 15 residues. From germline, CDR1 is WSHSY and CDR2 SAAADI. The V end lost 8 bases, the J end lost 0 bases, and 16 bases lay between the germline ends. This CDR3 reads CASRSLDSLNTEAFF. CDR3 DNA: TGCGCCAGCCGATCTTTGGACAGCCTGAACACTGAAGCTTTCTTT.

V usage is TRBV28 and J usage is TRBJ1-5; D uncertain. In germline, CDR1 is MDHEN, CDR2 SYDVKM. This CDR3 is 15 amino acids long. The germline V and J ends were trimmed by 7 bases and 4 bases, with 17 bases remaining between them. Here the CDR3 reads CASNQFRGKNQPQHF. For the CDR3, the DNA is TGTGCCAGCAACCAGTTTCGAGGGAAGAATCAGCCCCAGCATTTT.

The CDR3 is CATSERTDSPLHF. For the CDR3, the DNA is TGTGCCACCAGTGAGAGGACAGACTCACCCCTCCACTTT. V gene TRBV24-1 combines with J gene TRBJ1-6; D possibly corresponds to TRBD1 (6 bases). Germline assignment: CDR1 KGHDR and CDR2 SFDVKD. The ends were cut back, 4 bases at V and 10 bases at J, with 10 bases in the middle. CDR3 size: 13 residues.

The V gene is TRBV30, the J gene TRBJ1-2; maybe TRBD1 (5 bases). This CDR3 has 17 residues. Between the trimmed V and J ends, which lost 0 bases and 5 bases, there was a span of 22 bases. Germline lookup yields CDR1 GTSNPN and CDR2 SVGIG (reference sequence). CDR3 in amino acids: CAWSVLAGLQDYYGYTF. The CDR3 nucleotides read TGTGCCTGGAGTGTACTCGCGGGACTACAAGACTATTATGGCTACACCTTC.

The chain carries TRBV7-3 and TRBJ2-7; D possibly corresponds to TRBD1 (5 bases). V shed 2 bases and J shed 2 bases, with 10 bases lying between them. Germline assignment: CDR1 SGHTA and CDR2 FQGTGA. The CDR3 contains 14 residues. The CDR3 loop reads CASSLAGLPYEQYF. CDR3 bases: TGTGCCAGCAGCTTAGCAGGGTTGCCCTACGAGCAGTACTTC.

CDR3 loop: CASTGGLGNTIYF. The CDR3 DNA reads TGTGCCAGCACAGGGGGGCTAGGAAACACCATATATTTT. This chain joins TRBV28 and TRBJ1-3; 7 bases fit TRBD1. The CDR3 is 13 residues long. The germline gives CDR1 MDHEN, CDR2 SYDVKM. The V segment lost 7 bases and the J segment 4 bases; nucleotides outside the gene matches: 4.

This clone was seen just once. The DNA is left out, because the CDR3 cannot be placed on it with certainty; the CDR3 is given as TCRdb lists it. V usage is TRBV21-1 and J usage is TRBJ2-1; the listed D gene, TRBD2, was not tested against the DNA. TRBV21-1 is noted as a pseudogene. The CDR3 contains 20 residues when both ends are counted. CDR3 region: CAISMVGRGTSGSAVREQFF.

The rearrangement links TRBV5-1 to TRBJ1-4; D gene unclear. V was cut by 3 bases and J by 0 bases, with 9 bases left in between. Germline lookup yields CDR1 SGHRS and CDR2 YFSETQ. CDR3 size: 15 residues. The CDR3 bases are TGCGCCAGCAGCTACAGCGGGGCAACTAATGAAAAACTGTTTTTT. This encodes CASSYSGATNEKLFF.